The 32 T cell receptor beta chains below all came from one sample that was sequenced in a study of blood T cell repertoires in COVID-19. Sequenced by immunoSEQ multiplex PCR; TCRdb stores in-frame clones only, minus some. Of almost 250,000 clones in the sample, more than 85% were seen once. The material sequenced was PBMCs or T cells enriched from blood (not recorded which). The origin of the receptors is a woman in her forties or fifties who had recovered from COVID-19.

The CDR3 spells CASSLRRDYGYTF. The CDR3 DNA is TGTGCCAGCAGCTTGCGGCGGGACTATGGCTACACCTTC. The chain uses TRBV5-4 and TRBJ1-2; D is undetermined. V lost 1 base to trimming and J lost 3 bases, with 7 bases between them. Germline lookup yields CDR1 SGHNT and CDR2 YYREEE (reference sequence). The CDR3 has 13 residues.

The chain is built from TRBV7-9 and TRBJ1-5; unclear D gene. The CDR3 contains 14 residues. Trimming stripped 5 bases from V and 4 bases from J, with 12 bases between. Germline loops: CDR1 SEHNR, CDR2 FQNEAQ (reference sequence). The CDR3 DNA follows: TGTGCCAGCAGCCTCGACGCAGGAAATCAGCCCCAGCATTTT. It is translated as CASSLDAGNQPQHF.

The chain links TRBV11-2 to TRBJ2-1; D may be TRBD2 (5 bases). The V end lost 8 bases, the J end lost 11 bases, and 16 bases lay between the germline ends. Germline V gene lookup returns CDR1 SGHAT and CDR2 FQNNGV. The CDR3 has 12 residues. The CDR3 DNA sequence: TGTGCCAGCTCCACTAGTGGCACGAAGCAGTTCTTC. This translates into CASSTSGTKQFF.

The J gene is TRBJ1-5, the V gene TRBV28; perhaps TRBD1 as D (6 bases). The CDR3 has 15 amino acids. Per germline, CDR1 MDHEN and CDR2 SYDVKM. Trimming left V 5 bases short and J 3 bases short, with 14 bases between. The CDR3: CASSLRTGNNQPQHF. CDR3 in DNA: TGTGCCAGCAGTCTAAGAACAGGGAACAATCAGCCCCAGCATTTT.

This rearrangement joins TRBV12-3 or TRBV12-4 to TRBJ1-2, with D perhaps TRBD1 (6 bases). The ends were cut back, 2 bases at V and 6 bases at J, with 10 bases in the middle. The CDR3 contains 13 residues. This chain's CDR3 is CASSLLDRHGYTF. CDR3 in DNA: TGTGCCAGCAGTTTACTGGACAGACATGGCTACACCTTC.

The CDR3 sequence: CASSITGQDLYGYTF. The CDR3 DNA sequence: TGCGCCAGCAGCATAACCGGACAGGACCTTTATGGCTACACCTTC. The gene calls are TRBV5-1 and TRBJ1-2; 7 nucleotides match TRBD1. V gave up 4 bases and J gave up 5 bases; unmatched junction bases: 11. The CDR3 length is 15 residues. Germline values: CDR1 SGHRS, CDR2 YFSETQ.

The chain has TRBV2 and TRBJ1-1, with 10 bases matching TRBD1. The CDR3 is made up of 18 amino acids. The germline V gene encodes CDR1 SNHLY and CDR2 FYNNEI. J lost 0 bases, V lost 6 bases, and 13 bases had no gene match. CDR3 sequence (DNA): TGTGCCAGCAGGAAAGAAGGGACAGGGGTGTCGGTGAACACTGAAGCTTTCTTT. This gives the protein CASRKEGTGVSVNTEAFF.

V is TRBV9 and J is TRBJ2-1, with 10 positions matching TRBD2. V lost 3 bases to trimming and J lost 4 bases; unmatched junction nucleotides: 4. This CDR3 has 15 residues. Per germline, CDR1 SGDLS and CDR2 YYNGEE. DNA of the CDR3: TGTGCCAGCAGCGCTCTAGCGGGAGCTTACAATGAGCAGTTCTTC. Residues: CASSALAGAYNEQFF.

This clone came up once. This chain joins TRBV4-2 and TRBJ1-2; 7 nucleotides align to TRBD1. This CDR3 is built from 15 residues. Germline CDR1 LGHNA, CDR2 YNFKEQ. With 0 bases clipped from V and 4 bases from J, the junction kept 5 bases outside the gene matches. The CDR3 protein is CASSQDRGSGYGYTF. CDR3 sequence (DNA): TGTGCCAGCAGCCAAGACAGGGGGTCAGGCTATGGCTACACCTTC.

The chain has TRBV2 and TRBJ1-4; TRBD1 might be the D (6 bases). The CDR3 is 13 residues long. The germline gives CDR1 SNHLY, CDR2 FYNNEI. Trimming cost V 11 bases and J 7 bases, with 17 bases left between them. The CDR3 sequence is CAGRGQGLEKLFF. Here the CDR3 DNA reads TGTGCCGGAAGAGGGCAGGGGCTTGAAAAACTGTTTTTT. The complete variable domain, with remaining parts taken from reference TRBV2 and TRBJ1-4, reads EPEVTQTPSHQVTQMGQEVILRCVPISNHLYFYWYRQILGQKVEFLVSFYNNEISEKSEIFDDQFSVERPDGSNFTLKIRSTKLEDSAMYFCAGRGQGLEKLFFGSGTQLSVL.

The J gene is TRBJ2-5, the V gene TRBV21-1; the DNA was not compared with TRBD1, the D call given in the table. TRBV21-1 is marked as a pseudogene. This CDR3 spans 14 amino acids. CDR3 amino acids: CASSKVAPQETQYF. DNA for the CDR3: TGTGCCAGCAGCAAAGTGGCCCCCCAAGAGACCCAGTACTTC.

The chain recombines TRBV28 with TRBJ1-5; D gene uncertain. The V gene's germline CDR1 is MDHEN and CDR2 SYDVKM. V was trimmed by 2 bases and J by 4 bases, leaving 9 bases between them. This CDR3 is built from 14 residues. This CDR3 is CASSLEQNNQPQHF. In DNA form, the CDR3 reads TGTGCCAGCAGTTTAGAACAGAATAATCAGCCCCAGCATTTT. The full variable domain, its missing parts supplied by reference TRBV28 and TRBJ1-5, is DVKVTQSSRYLVKRTGEKVFLECVQDMDHENMFWYRQDPGLGLRLIYFSYDVKMKEKGDIPEGYSVSREKKERFSLILESASTNQTSMYLCASSLEQNNQPQHFGDGTRLSIL.

The chain couples TRBV28 to TRBJ2-7; 11 bases line up with TRBD2. Trimming cost V 7 bases and J 0 bases; bases outside gene matches: 14. This CDR3 comprises 18 residues. Germline-derived CDR1 and CDR2 are MDHEN and SYDVKM. In DNA, the CDR3 is TGTGCCAGCACCCCGAGGCTAGCGGGAGGAATTAGCTCCTACGAGCAGTACTTC. Translating gives CASTPRLAGGISSYEQYF.

The chain is built from TRBV28 and TRBJ1-5; no clear D gene. Trimming took 5 bases from V and 2 from J, leaving 16 bases between them. The CDR3 spans 16 residues. Germline V gene sequence: CDR1 MDHEN, CDR2 SYDVKM. The chain's CDR3 is CASSASGAGGNQPQHF. As DNA, the CDR3 is TGTGCCAGCAGTGCCTCAGGTGCAGGTGGCAATCAGCCCCAGCATTTT.

The rearrangement joins TRBV3-1 (or the pseudogene TRBV3-2) to TRBJ2-7, with 7 bases fitting TRBD1. CDR1 and CDR2 from the germline V gene are LGHDT and YNNKEL (reference sequence). Germline trimming cut 0 bases from V and 6 bases from J; bases unmatched to any gene: 11. CDR3 size: 16 residues. CDR3 nucleotide sequence: TGTGCCAGCAGCCAAGATTGGGGCGACAGGGCTCTCGAGCAGTACTTC. Protein: CASSQDWGDRALEQYF.

This clone was recorded a few times. The chain is built from TRBV2 and TRBJ1-4; TRBD1 aligns across 8 bases. Germline lookup yields CDR1 SNHLY and CDR2 FYNNEI. V gave up 6 bases and J gave up 8 bases; unmatched junction bases: 11. This CDR3 region has 15 residues. CDR3 region: CASRSGQGGGEKLFF. DNA of the CDR3: TGTGCCAGCAGATCCGGACAGGGCGGGGGCGAAAAACTGTTTTTT.

The V and J genes are TRBV5-5 and TRBJ1-1; TRBD1 matches 9 bases. Germline V gene lookup returns CDR1 SGHKS and CDR2 YYEKEE (reference sequence). V shed 0 bases, J shed 4 bases, and the junction held 13 bases outside the gene matches. The CDR3 has 18 amino acids. CDR3 sequence: CASSLVPGTTGGTTEAFF. The CDR3 nucleotides read TGTGCCAGCAGCTTGGTCCCCGGGACGACAGGGGGTACCACTGAAGCTTTCTTT.

The genes are TRBV14 and TRBJ1-2; D not certain. Germline CDR1 SGHDN, CDR2 FVKESK. This CDR3 comprises 14 residues. V lost 5 bases, J lost 7 bases, and 17 bases lay in between. For the CDR3, the DNA is TGTGCCAGCAGCGCGGAGCTGGTTATGGGTGGCTACACCTTC. Residues: CASSAELVMGGYTF.

The rearrangement uses TRBV7-2 and TRBJ1-2, with no clear D. Trimming removed 2 bases from V and 8 bases from J, with 9 bases in between. From germline, CDR1 is SGHTA and CDR2 FQGNSA. This CDR3 spans 12 amino acids. The CDR3 here is CASSLTSVGYTF. The CDR3 DNA reads TGTGCCAGCAGCTTAACCTCGGTGGGCTACACCTTC.

The V gene is TRBV6-5, the J gene TRBJ2-7, with 10 bases matching TRBD1. Germline lookup yields CDR1 MNHEY and CDR2 SVGAGI. The length of the CDR3 is 15 residues. The junction had 8 bases not matched to a gene; V was cut back by 6 bases and J by 3 bases. In DNA, the CDR3 is TGTGCCAGCAGAGGGGGACAGGGGCTACTCTACGAGCAGTACTTC. Translating it yields CASRGGQGLLYEQYF.

This chain connects TRBV6-5 to TRBJ1-6; no definite D call. The CDR3 contains 15 residues. V was shortened by 1 base and J by 10 bases, with 14 bases between the two germline ends. The germline gives CDR1 MNHEY, CDR2 SVGAGI. The CDR3 here is CASSYLRASESPLHF. In DNA form, the CDR3 reads TGTGCCAGCAGTTACTTGAGGGCTTCCGAATCACCCCTCCACTTT.

The chain employs TRBV6-5 and TRBJ2-1; TRBD2 aligns across 11 bases. The V gene's germline CDR1 is MNHEY and CDR2 SVGAGI. V was clipped by 5 bases and J by 5 bases; unmatched bases: 5. The CDR3 is 15 amino acids. The CDR3 region has the DNA TGTGCCAGCAGTCCCGGGACTAGCGGACACAATGAGCAGTTCTTC. Translation: CASSPGTSGHNEQFF.

The chain joins TRBV2 to TRBJ2-4; the match to TRBD1 covers 8 bases. Germline trimming cut 6 bases from V and 7 bases from J; bases unmatched to any gene: 8. The CDR3 consists of 14 residues. Germline V lookup: CDR1 SNHLY, CDR2 FYNNEI. The DNA for the CDR3 is TGTGCCAGCAGGGACAGGGCTGGGGGGAACATTCAGTACTTC. This sequence encodes CASRDRAGGNIQYF. Complete variable domain (other parts from reference TRBV2 and TRBJ2-4): EPEVTQTPSHQVTQMGQEVILRCVPISNHLYFYWYRQILGQKVEFLVSFYNNEISEKSEIFDDQFSVERPDGSNFTLKIRSTKLEDSAMYFCASRDRAGGNIQYFGAGTRLSVL.

The chain uses TRBV9 and TRBJ2-1; possibly TRBD1 for D (7 bases). The CDR3 consists of 15 residues. Trimming stripped 4 bases from V and 3 bases from J, with 14 bases between. CDR1 is SGDLS and CDR2 is YYNGEE in the germline V gene. The CDR3 protein is CASSPRQGGYNEQFF. DNA of the CDR3: TGTGCCAGCAGCCCGAGACAGGGAGGCTACAATGAGCAGTTCTTC.

This clone was detected only once. The gene calls are TRBV18 and TRBJ2-7; the D gene is possibly TRBD1 (6 bases). V lost 4 bases, J lost 2 bases, and 9 bases lay in between. CDR3 length: 13 amino acids. CDR1 is KGHSH, CDR2 LQKENI, per germline. CDR3 sequence: CASSLQGAYEQYF. As DNA, the CDR3 is TGTGCCAGCTCACTACAGGGAGCCTACGAGCAGTACTTC.

The chain joins TRBV7-9 to TRBJ2-1; 10 nucleotides agree with TRBD2. This CDR3 spans 19 amino acids. With V trimmed by 1 base and J by 5 bases, 14 bases remained unmatched. CDR1 and CDR2 from the germline V gene are SEHNR and FQNEAQ (reference sequence). The DNA of the CDR3 is TGTGCCAGCAGCTTAGTTGGTTGGGCTAGCGGGAGTTTGGACAATGAGCAGTTCTTC. As protein: CASSLVGWASGSLDNEQFF.

This clone was found once. V gene TRBV11-2 combines with J gene TRBJ1-4; D not certain. V was cut by 2 bases and J by 7 bases, with 8 bases left in between. In germline, CDR1 is SGHAT, CDR2 FQNNGV. This CDR3 has 13 amino acids. CDR3 sequence reads: CASSLWAGEKLFF. Written as DNA, the CDR3 is TGTGCCAGCAGCTTATGGGCTGGTGAAAAACTGTTTTTT.

The rearrangement joins TRBV7-3 to TRBJ2-5; possibly TRBD2 for D (6 bases). Germline CDR1 reads SGHTA; CDR2 reads FQGTGA. There are 14 residues in the CDR3. Trimming stripped 2 bases from V and 5 bases from J, with 12 bases between. The CDR3 coding sequence is TGTGCCAGCAGCTTAGTTGGAGGGCTGGAGACCCAGTACTTC. It yields the protein CASSLVGGLETQYF.

The chain employs TRBV7-9 and TRBJ1-2, with 9 bases aligning to TRBD1. The CDR3 covers 15 residues. Trimming at V came to 1 base and at J to 4 bases, leaving 4 bases not matched to a gene. The germline V gene has CDR1 SEHNR and CDR2 FQNEAQ (reference sequence). In DNA, the CDR3 is TGTGCCAGCAGCTTAGGGACGGGACAGGGCTATGGCTACACCTTC. This gives the protein CASSLGTGQGYGYTF.

The chain carries TRBV28 and TRBJ1-5; TRBD1 matches at 7 bases. Per the germline V gene, CDR1 is MDHEN and CDR2 is SYDVKM. CDR3 length: 14 residues. Trimming cost V 6 bases and J 10 bases; bases outside gene matches: 12. DNA of the CDR3: TGTGCCAGCAGCCAACAGGGGTCGGCCCCACCCCAGCATTTT. Protein: CASSQQGSAPPQHF.

This chain uses TRBV7-6 with TRBJ1-6, with a possible D match to TRBD1 (6 bases). Trimming cost V 5 bases and J 7 bases, with 15 bases left between them. This CDR3 region has 15 residues. Germline V gene sequence: CDR1 SGHVS, CDR2 FNYEAQ. CDR3 in DNA: TGTGCCAGCAGCCCAAATCCGGGGACAAATTCACCCCTCCACTTT. Protein: CASSPNPGTNSPLHF.

CDR3 nucleotide sequence: TGCGCCAGCAGCTTGGGGGCAGGGGTCTCCTACGAGCAGTACTTC. Encoded protein: CASSLGAGVSYEQYF. V gene TRBV5-1 combines with J gene TRBJ2-7; a weak D match, TRBD1 (6 bases). Germline assignment: CDR1 SGHRS and CDR2 YFSETQ. There are 15 residues in the CDR3. V was cut by 0 bases and J by 0 bases, with 10 bases left in between.